The sequence of this TCR beta chain was determined in a study of blood T cells in healthy people across ages. This clonotype was counted once. Its specificity is not known. Using a J-beta primer mix together with a sample-barcoded 5' primer, a second PCR was run for about 6 to 11 cycles. TCRdb re-derived calls from the 5' RACE reads in MiXCR, one entry per CDR3 protein. The table includes 1.5 million to 2 million distinct CDR3 sequences, less than 50% detected once. Germline-derived CDR1 and CDR2 are SGHDT and YYEEEE. The CDR3 runs 12 residues. Overall study findings and caveats: Calculation of diversity from one million T cells yielded estimates considered to be underestimates.

The sequence was obtained from a woman in her thirties or forties in good health. Sequencing was done on a sample of blood. V usage is TRBV5-6 and J usage is TRBJ2-5; a possible D gene is TRBD1 (6 bases). The better agreement between TRBJ2-7 and the DNA end casts doubt on the J call. CDR3 in amino acids: CASSLWDTEQYF. In nucleotides, the CDR3 is TGTGCCAGCAGCCTGTGGGACACCGAGCAGTACTTC.